The 16 T cell receptor beta chains below come from one sample, sequenced in a study of breast tumors, draining lymph nodes, adjacent tissues. Breast cancer patients provided tissue from their axillary draining lymph nodes. TCRdb independently ran MiXCR on the multiplex PCR reads; one entry per CDR3 protein. Of 85,000 to 130,000 distinct CDR3 sequences listed, around 30% are singletons. What was sequenced was axillary lymph node tissue. The receptor source for this set is a female donor with breast cancer. Some clones in this sample may be carry-over from other donors' samples.

This clonotype showed up many times. CDR3 loop: CASSYSSKGGRTDTQYF. CDR3 bases: TGTGCCAGCAGTTACTCCTCTAAAGGGGGCCGCACAGATACGCAGTATTTT. The chain joins TRBV6-5 to TRBJ2-3; 7 nucleotides align to TRBD1. CDR1 is MNHEY, CDR2 SVGAGI, per germline. With V trimmed by 0 bases and J by 1 base, 7 bases remained unmatched. There are 17 residues in the CDR3.

This clonotype was seen at least ten times. The chain is built from TRBV28 and TRBJ2-7; D is undetermined. Germline V gene sequence: CDR1 MDHEN, CDR2 SYDVKM. The ends were cut back, 6 bases at V and 3 bases at J, with 15 bases in the middle. The CDR3 sequence is 14 residues long. Here the CDR3 reads CASRRRPSGYEQYF. The CDR3 DNA follows: TGTGCCAGCAGACGACGACCCTCGGGCTACGAGCAGTACTTC.

On this clonotype itself: No conserved phenylalanine or tryptophan ends this CDR3, so it is likely a read error. The rearrangement links TRBV20-1 to TRBJ1-5; D not certain. The CDR3 runs to 12 residues. The germline V gene encodes CDR1 DFQATT and CDR2 SNEGSKA (reference sequence). The CDR3 protein is CSGTPDRQPQHG. DNA of the CDR3: TGCAGCGGTACACCGGATCGGCAGCCCCAGCATGGT.

The table lists this clonotype with many counts. The genes are TRBV20-1 and TRBJ2-3, with 8 bases that match TRBD2. Germline assignment: CDR1 DFQATT and CDR2 SNEGSKA (reference sequence). This CDR3 contains 15 residues. The V segment lost 0 bases and the J segment 1 base; nucleotides outside the gene matches: 3. The DNA of the CDR3 is TGCAGTGCTAGAGATCCAGCGGGGGGCACAGATACGCAGTATTTT. This gives the protein CSARDPAGGTDTQYF.

This clonotype was recorded many times. This chain connects TRBV29-1 to TRBJ1-6; 7 bases align to TRBD1. V lost 4 bases to trimming and J lost 8 bases; unmatched junction nucleotides: 2. The CDR3 is 12 residues long. Per the germline V gene, CDR1 is SQVTM and CDR2 is ANQGSEA. CDR3 sequence reads: CSVGTGDSPLHF. CDR3 DNA: TGCAGCGTTGGGACAGGCGATTCACCCCTCCACTTT.

A note on this clonotype: Relative to the germline gene, one junction end is altered; a read error may explain this. The chain has TRBV6-5 and TRBJ2-3; D might be TRBD2 (6 bases). Germline CDR1 reads MNHEY; CDR2 reads SVGAGI. CDR3 size: 15 residues. CDR3 sequence reads: CASSHSGLKTDTQYF. The CDR3 coding sequence is TGTGCCAGCAGTCACTCGGGACTGAAGACGGATACGCAGTATTTT.

The chain joins TRBV7-2 to TRBJ1-1; a weak D match, TRBD1 (6 bases). The V end lost 5 bases, the J end lost 11 bases, and 15 bases lay between the germline ends. The CDR3 covers 12 residues. CDR1 is SGHTA, CDR2 FQGNSA, per germline. CDR3 amino acids: CASSPPQGLAFF. The CDR3 bases are TGTGCCAGCAGCCCGCCACAGGGCTTGGCTTTCTTT. Drawing the rest from reference TRBV7-2 and TRBJ1-1, the complete variable domain is GAGVSQSPSNKVTEKGKDVELRCDPISGHTALYWYRQSLGQGLEFLIYFQGNSAPDKSGLPSDRFSAERTGGSVSTLTIQRTQQEDSAVYLCASSPPQGLAFFGQGTRLTVV.

V is TRBV28 and J is TRBJ1-5, with 7 nucleotides matching TRBD1. The CDR3 is 15 amino acids. J gave up 0 bases and V 4 bases, and 3 bases lay outside the gene matches. Per germline, CDR1 MDHEN and CDR2 SYDVKM. The CDR3 DNA reads as TGTGCCAGCAGTTCCAGGGGGGATAGCAATCAGCCCCAGCATTTT. Amino acids: CASSSRGDSNQPQHF.

This clonotype was seen at least ten times. V gene TRBV3-1 combines with J gene TRBJ2-7, with a weak D call TRBD1 (6 bases). The germline V and J ends were trimmed by 3 bases and 4 bases, with 7 bases remaining between them. Germline CDR1 LGHDT, CDR2 YNNKEL (reference sequence). CDR3 length: 12 residues. In nucleotides, the CDR3 is TGTGCCAGCAGCCAGACAGGTTACGAGCAGTACTTC. Its protein is CASSQTGYEQYF.

This clonotype was observed many times. The chain combines TRBV20-1 with TRBJ2-7, with TRBD2 matching over 11 bases. Unmatched junction bases numbered 7, after V lost 6 bases and J lost 0 bases. The CDR3 spans 15 residues. Germline CDR1 is DFQATT and CDR2 is SNEGSKA (reference sequence). CDR3 sequence reads: CSAQTGLAVSYEQYF. The DNA for the CDR3 is TGCAGTGCACAGACGGGACTAGCGGTCTCCTACGAGCAGTACTTC.

This clonotype was seen at least ten times. The chain recombines TRBV28 with TRBJ2-7, with TRBD2 matching 9 bases. The CDR3 spans 17 residues. Germline CDR1 MDHEN, CDR2 SYDVKM. After removal of 3 bases from V and 6 bases from J, the junction contained 15 bases not matched to a gene. CDR3 sequence reads: CASSFDPPAGGLGEQYF. For the CDR3, the DNA is TGTGCCAGCAGTTTTGACCCCCCGGCGGGAGGGCTAGGCGAGCAGTACTTC.

With regard to this clonotype: This CDR3 fails to terminate in the conserved phenylalanine or tryptophan, so it likely reflects a read error. This rearrangement joins TRBV20-1 to TRBJ1-2; 7 bases line up with TRBD1. V was clipped by 4 bases and J by 5 bases; unmatched bases: 7. This CDR3 region has 13 residues. CDR1 and CDR2 from the germline V gene are DFQATT and SNEGSKA (reference sequence). CDR3 residues: CSAKPPGGYGYTL. CDR3 in DNA: TGCAGTGCTAAGCCTCCAGGGGGTTATGGCTACACCCTC.

This clonotype was counted a few times. A much larger clone sits a single nucleotide away, making a read error possible. The V and J genes are TRBV6-2 or TRBV6-3 and TRBJ2-1, with 9 bases identical to TRBD2. Germline-derived CDR1 and CDR2 are MNHEY and SVGEGT. The CDR3 runs to 12 residues. J was trimmed by 10 bases and V by 11 bases; bases with no gene match: 9. CDR3 in amino acids: CAYRRSGGEQFF. In DNA form, the CDR3 reads TGTGCCTACAGACGTAGCGGGGGCGAGCAGTTCTTC.

This clonotype has at least ten counts. V usage is TRBV5-5 and J usage is TRBJ2-2; D possibly corresponds to TRBD2 (6 bases). The ends were cut back, 4 bases at V and 6 bases at J, with 13 bases in the middle. The CDR3 extends over 14 amino acids. Germline CDR1 reads SGHKS; CDR2 reads YYEKEE (reference sequence). Written as DNA, the CDR3 is TGTGCCAGCAGCACGGGACTCCAATCCGGGGAGCTGTTTTTT. It codes for CASSTGLQSGELFF.

In its sample, this clonotype was seen many times. The V gene is TRBV20-1, the J gene TRBJ2-1; tentative D call: TRBD1 (6 bases). Germline CDR1 is DFQATT and CDR2 is SNEGSKA (reference sequence). V shed 6 bases and J shed 9 bases, with 12 bases lying between them. The length of the CDR3 is 11 residues. CDR3 amino acids: CSAPQGTEQFF. CDR3 DNA sequence: TGCAGTGCACCACAGGGAACTGAGCAGTTCTTC.

This clonotype has ten or more counts. The CDR3 region is CSAPPATSDQETQYF. The CDR3 coding sequence is TGCAGTGCTCCCCCCGCGACTAGTGATCAAGAGACCCAGTACTTC. The gene calls are TRBV20-1 and TRBJ2-5; tentatively, D is TRBD2 (6 bases). The CDR3 spans 15 residues. Deletions cut 5 bases from V and 2 bases from J, with 18 bases between. Germline V CDR1 and CDR2: DFQATT, SNEGSKA (reference sequence).